One sample yielded the 20 T cell receptor beta chains listed below, sequenced in a study of T cell responses to AZD1222 COVID-19 vaccine. The repertoire was sequenced with immunoSEQ multiplex PCR; TCRdb's copy has only in-frame clones and lacks some. The sample holds some 120,000 clones; 90% are singletons and the top ten take about 4.4%. The sample was peripheral blood, taken on day 0 of MenACWY control vaccination. Every receptor here comes from an adult in good health.

The chain couples TRBV29-1 to TRBJ2-2, with D tentatively TRBD1 or TRBD2 (5 bases each). V lost 7 bases and J 7 bases, leaving 10 bases between the germline ends. From germline, CDR1 is SQVTM and CDR2 ANQGSEA. This CDR3 comprises 11 residues. CDR3 sequence reads: CSAQGVGELFF. In DNA form, the CDR3 reads TGCAGCGCCCAGGGAGTCGGGGAGCTGTTTTTT.

This chain connects TRBV6-5 to TRBJ1-3; D is unresolved. Germline V gene data show CDR1 as MNHEY and CDR2 as SVGAGI. The V end lost 0 bases, the J end lost 4 bases, and 10 bases lay between the germline ends. The CDR3 spans 15 residues. The CDR3 DNA follows: TGTGCCAGCAGTTACTCGCTTGCCTCCGGAAACACCATATATTTT. Translating gives CASSYSLASGNTIYF.

The rearrangement joins TRBV30 to TRBJ2-7; D is possibly TRBD2 (6 bases). Trimming took 4 bases from V and 2 from J, leaving 12 bases between them. This CDR3 contains 13 residues. Germline CDR1 and CDR2: GTSNPN and SVGIG (reference sequence). In DNA form, the CDR3 reads TGTGCCTGGATGGGGGGTCAGGCCTACGAGCAGTACTTC. Its protein is CAWMGGQAYEQYF.

The CDR3 loop is CASSEAAGGANNSPLHF. DNA of the CDR3: TGTGCCAGCAGTGAAGCTGCAGGGGGCGCAAATAATTCACCCCTCCACTTT. This rearrangement joins TRBV6-1 to TRBJ1-6, with 8 bases aligning to TRBD1. This CDR3 spans 17 amino acids. The germline CDR1 and CDR2 sequences are MNHNS and SASEGT. Trimming took 0 bases from V and 5 from J; bases not matched to a gene: 6.

The chain carries TRBV11-2 and TRBJ1-1; D call uncertain. This CDR3 is 11 amino acids long. The V gene lost 2 bases and the J gene lost 4 bases, with 2 bases spanning the gap. Germline V gene sequence: CDR1 SGHAT, CDR2 FQNNGV. The CDR3 sequence: CASSLSTEAFF. The DNA for the CDR3 is TGTGCCAGCAGCTTAAGCACTGAAGCTTTCTTT.

The genes are TRBV5-5 and TRBJ2-1; D unclear. This CDR3 is 13 amino acids long. V lost 1 base to trimming and J lost 7 bases, with 9 bases between them. Germline CDR1 and CDR2: SGHKS and YYEKEE (reference sequence). CDR3 residues: CASSLSGGNEQFF. Written as DNA, the CDR3 is TGTGCCAGCAGCTTGTCTGGTGGGAATGAGCAGTTCTTC.

This chain uses TRBV6-6 with TRBJ2-2; D is possibly TRBD2 (6 bases). CDR1 and CDR2 (germline): MNHNY, SVGAGI (reference sequence). Trimming removed 5 bases from V and 6 bases from J, with 13 bases in between. The CDR3 runs to 14 residues. CDR3 residues: CASSNKEGSGELFF. CDR3 sequence (DNA): TGTGCCAGCAGTAATAAGGAGGGGTCCGGGGAGCTGTTTTTT.

The chain joins TRBV5-4 to TRBJ1-2; a weak D match, TRBD1 (5 bases). The CDR3 is made up of 12 amino acids. Trimming took 4 bases from V and 4 from J, leaving 8 bases between them. Germline V CDR1 and CDR2: SGHNT, YYREEE (reference sequence). The CDR3 sequence: CASSGDGYGYTF. The CDR3 coding sequence is TGTGCCAGCAGCGGGGACGGCTATGGCTACACCTTC. Supplemented by reference TRBV5-4 and TRBJ1-2, the full variable domain reads ETGVTQSPTHLIKTRGQQVTLRCSSQSGHNTVSWYQQALGQGPQFIFQYYREEENGRGNFPPRFSGLQFPNYSSELNVNALELDDSALYLCASSGDGYGYTFGSGTRLTVV.

The V and J genes are TRBV6-2 or TRBV6-3 and TRBJ2-5, with D maybe TRBD2 (6 bases). CDR1 is MNHEY, CDR2 SVGEGT, per germline. Deletions cut 5 bases from V and 5 bases from J, with 12 bases between. The CDR3 covers 13 residues. This CDR3 reads CASSRPGEETQYF. The CDR3 DNA reads as TGTGCCAGCAGTAGGCCGGGGGAGGAGACCCAGTACTTC.

The V and J genes are TRBV27 and TRBJ2-1; D unclear. The CDR3 length is 13 residues. CDR1 is MNHEY, CDR2 SMNVEV, per germline (reference sequence). Trimming pared 3 bases from V and 4 bases from J, leaving 7 bases between. CDR3 sequence reads: CASSLEQYNEQFF. The CDR3 DNA follows: TGTGCCAGCAGTTTGGAACAGTACAATGAGCAGTTCTTC.

The V gene is TRBV9, the J gene TRBJ1-4; D is unresolved. The CDR3 sequence is 14 residues long. The germline V gene encodes CDR1 SGDLS and CDR2 YYNGEE. Trimming took 3 bases from V and 0 from J, leaving 6 bases between them. The CDR3 spells CASSETATNEKLFF. The CDR3 DNA reads as TGTGCCAGCAGCGAAACAGCAACTAATGAAAAACTGTTTTTT.

The chain recombines TRBV10-2 with TRBJ1-2, with TRBD1 matching over 7 bases. After removal of 0 bases from V and 7 bases from J, the junction contained 5 bases not matched to a gene. Per germline, CDR1 WSHSY and CDR2 SAAADI. The CDR3 is 14 residues long. DNA for the CDR3: TGCGCCAGCAGTGAGTCAGGGGGCGCCGGTGGCTACACCTTC. Translated, it gives CASSESGGAGGYTF.

This clone showed up just once. This chain uses TRBV5-6 with TRBJ2-2; possible D gene TRBD2, 6 bases. The CDR3 is 15 residues long. CDR1 SGHDT and CDR2 YYEEEE come from the germline V gene. V was trimmed by 4 bases and J by 3 bases, leaving 13 bases between them. The DNA for the CDR3 is TGTGCCAGCAGCGCTCCCCCGGGAGACACCGGGGAGCTGTTTTTT. Translated, it gives CASSAPPGDTGELFF. Variable domain in full (rest from reference TRBV5-6 and TRBJ2-2): DAGVTQSPTHLIKTRGQQVTLRCSPKSGHDTVSWYQQALGQGPQFIFQYYEEEERQRGNFPDRFSGHQFPNYSSELNVNALLLGDSALYLCASSAPPGDTGELFFGEGSRLTVL.

The chain couples TRBV27 to TRBJ1-2; D is uncertain. Per germline, CDR1 MNHEY and CDR2 SMNVEV (reference sequence). The CDR3 is 13 residues long. The ends were cut back, 3 bases at V and 5 bases at J, with 10 bases in the middle. This CDR3 reads CASSFGGYYGYTF. In DNA form, the CDR3 reads TGTGCCAGCAGTTTCGGAGGGTATTATGGCTACACCTTC.

The chain uses TRBV28 and TRBJ2-5, with D uncertain. V gave up 3 bases and J gave up 4 bases, with 15 bases separating them. The germline V gene encodes CDR1 MDHEN and CDR2 SYDVKM. This CDR3 spans 15 amino acids. CDR3 bases: TGTGCCAGCAGTTTTCATAAAAAGGGCCGAGAGACCCAGTACTTC. It codes for CASSFHKKGRETQYF.

J is TRBJ2-7 and V is TRBV20-1; TRBD1 or TRBD2 may be the D gene (5 bases each). V gave up 3 bases and J gave up 7 bases, with 16 bases separating them. CDR1 and CDR2 (germline): DFQATT, SNEGSKA (reference sequence). CDR3 length: 13 residues. CDR3 amino acids: CSASWIRGGEQYF. The DNA for the CDR3 is TGCAGTGCTAGTTGGATTAGGGGCGGGGAGCAGTACTTC.

The rearrangement uses TRBV15 and TRBJ2-1; possible D gene TRBD2, 5 bases. The V end was cut by 0 bases, the J end by 8 bases, with 14 bases between. CDR1 LNHNV and CDR2 YYDKDF come from the germline V gene (reference sequence). This CDR3 contains 15 residues. For the CDR3, the DNA is TGTGCCACCAGCAGAGAGGGCCCCCGGACTCATGAGCAGTTCTTC. Protein: CATSREGPRTHEQFF.

The V and J genes are TRBV7-2 and TRBJ2-5, with TRBD2 matching 7 bases. This CDR3 contains 16 residues. CDR1 and CDR2 (germline): SGHTA, FQGNSA. Germline trimming cut 3 bases from V and 5 bases from J; bases unmatched to any gene: 12. CDR3 nucleotide sequence: TGTGCCAGCAGCTTTATCGGCGGGGGAGAAAGGGAGACCCAGTACTTC. Translating it yields CASSFIGGGERETQYF.

The DNA for the CDR3 is TGTGCCAGCAGCCCGACTAGCGGGGGGAGCACAGATACGCAGTATTTT. It is translated as CASSPTSGGSTDTQYF. This chain joins TRBV4-2 and TRBJ2-3; TRBD2 matches at 13 bases. This CDR3 comprises 16 residues. V trimming: 4 bases; J trimming: 0 bases; junction bases outside the gene matches: 1. Per the germline V gene, CDR1 is LGHNA and CDR2 is YNFKEQ.

This clone was picked up a small number of times. Other DNA sequences in the same sample also yield this CDR3. The chain has TRBV24-1 and TRBJ2-1; TRBD1 might be the D (6 bases). CDR1 KGHDR and CDR2 SFDVKD come from the germline V gene. The CDR3 length is 14 residues. V lost 10 bases, J lost 1 base, and 13 bases lay in between. CDR3 residues: CATSLGGSYNEQFF. The CDR3 bases are TGTGCCACTAGCCTAGGGGGTTCCTACAATGAGCAGTTCTTC.